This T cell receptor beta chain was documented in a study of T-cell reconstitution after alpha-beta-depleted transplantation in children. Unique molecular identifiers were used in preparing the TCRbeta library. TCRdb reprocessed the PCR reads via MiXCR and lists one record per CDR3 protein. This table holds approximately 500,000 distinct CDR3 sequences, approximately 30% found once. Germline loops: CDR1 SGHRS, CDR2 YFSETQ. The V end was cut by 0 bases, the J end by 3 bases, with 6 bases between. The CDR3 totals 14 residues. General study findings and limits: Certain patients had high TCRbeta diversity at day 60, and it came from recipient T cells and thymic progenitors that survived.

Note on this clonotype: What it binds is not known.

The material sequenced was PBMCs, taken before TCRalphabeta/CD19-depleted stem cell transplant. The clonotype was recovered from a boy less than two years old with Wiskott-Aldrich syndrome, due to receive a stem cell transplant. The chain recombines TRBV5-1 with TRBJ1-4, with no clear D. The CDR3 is CASSLGRPNEKLFF. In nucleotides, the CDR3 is TGCGCCAGCAGCTTGGGACGGCCTAATGAAAAACTGTTTTTT.